The text below deals with one T cell receptor (beta chain). What it binds is not known. This entry comes from a study of T cells expressing NK-cell markers. Overall study context: Cells sorted as CD3+CD56+NKG2C+, CD3+CD56+NKG2C- and CD3+CD56-NKG2C+ T cells supplied the TCR beta repertoires.

TCRdb reprocessed the 5' RACE reads, with one entry per CDR3 protein and no DNA. The sample table includes over 200,000 distinct CDR3 sequences. Overall study results and limits: Evidence did not settle whether expanded NKG2C+ T cell clones targeted HCMV. For 5 to 7 donors, the dominant NKG2C+ clonotypes made up roughly 1.0-7.0% of their CD8+ T cells.

The V gene's germline CDR1 is ENHRY and CDR2 SYGVKD. The CDR3 loop spans 14 amino acids. This chain uses TRBV10-3 with TRBJ1-3. The source material was blood T cells: a sorted CD56 or NKG2C T cell subset, CD4+ or CD8+ T cells, or bulk PBMC T cells (not recorded which). This receptor was obtained from a man between 18 and 29 years old in good health. The CDR3 protein is CAISVEPSGNTIYF.